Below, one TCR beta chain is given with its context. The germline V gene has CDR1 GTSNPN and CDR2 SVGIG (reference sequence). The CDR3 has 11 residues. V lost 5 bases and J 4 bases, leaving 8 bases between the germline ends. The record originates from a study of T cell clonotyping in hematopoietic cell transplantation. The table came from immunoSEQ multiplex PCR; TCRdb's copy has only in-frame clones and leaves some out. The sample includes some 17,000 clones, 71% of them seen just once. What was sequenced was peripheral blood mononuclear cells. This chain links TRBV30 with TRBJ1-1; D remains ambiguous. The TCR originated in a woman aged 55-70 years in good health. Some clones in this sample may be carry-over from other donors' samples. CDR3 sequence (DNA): TGTGCCTGGGGGTCGGTCACTGAAGCTTTCTTT. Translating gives CAWGSVTEAFF.